The clone carrying this T cell receptor (beta chain) has a handful of counts. The record originates from a study of T cells in Graves' hyperthyroidism and ophthalmopathy. V gave up 6 bases and J gave up 3 bases; unmatched junction bases: 5. Germline-derived CDR1 and CDR2 are SNHLY and FYNNEI. The CDR3 covers 14 residues. What was amplified from RNA transcripts were TCR beta CDR3 regions. When the TCR CDR3 underwent first-round RT-PCR, the HTBI primer set was used. From the multiplex PCR reads, TCRdb called clonotypes with MiXCR, one entry per CDR3 protein. Of about 660,000 distinct CDR3 sequences detected, about 45% appear once; the ten largest clones hold 6.5% to 9%.

The sequence derives from an adult man with Graves' disease, either hyperthyroidism or ophthalmopathy (not recorded which). The V call is TRBV2, the J call TRBJ1-5; TRBD1 matches at 7 bases. Sequencing was carried out using peripheral blood or thyroid tissue (not recorded which). The CDR3 reads CASRGQAFNQPQHF. The CDR3 DNA reads as TGTGCCAGCAGAGGACAGGCTTTCAATCAGCCCCAGCATTTT.